This T cell receptor beta chain was found in a study of PD-1 blockade in classical Hodgkin lymphoma. Germline CDR1 MNHNY, CDR2 SVGAGI (reference sequence). With 8 bases clipped from V and 10 bases from J, the junction kept 12 bases outside the gene matches. The CDR3 extends over 15 amino acids. Only in-frame clones appear in the TCRdb table, and some are missing; sequencing was by immunoSEQ multiplex PCR. The sample consists of approximately 6,800 clones, about 80% of them appearing once. Patients all relapsed after autologous stem cell transplantation, and there was variation in brentuximab vedotin exposure. Thawed PBMCs were the source of CD4+ T cells, purified by magnetic negative selection.

The clonotype comes from a human donor with classical Hodgkin lymphoma. Sequencing used CD4+ T cells from blood, obtained at baseline. J is TRBJ2-2 and V is TRBV6-6; 11 nucleotides line up with TRBD2. CDR3 loop: CASGLAGGGPSELFF. CDR3 in DNA: TGTGCCAGCGGCCTAGCGGGAGGTGGACCTTCGGAGCTGTTTTTT.